The clone carrying this T cell receptor (beta chain) was counted once. The entry originates in a study of blood T cell repertoires in COVID-19. The method was immunoSEQ multiplex PCR; TCRdb's version includes in-frame clones alone and lacks a portion of them. This sample carries a few hundred thousand clones, roughly 86% of them seen once, and the ten largest clones take around 1.1%. The CDR3 totals 16 residues. This clonotype was obtained from a human donor with acute or convalescent COVID-19. The donor label of this sample is uncertain. Sequences were obtained from peripheral blood. The chain has TRBV21-1 and TRBJ2-2; the table calls TRBD2, which could not be checked here. TRBV21-1 counts as a pseudogene. This CDR3 is CASRLVGTSVIGELFF. The CDR3 region has the DNA TGTGCCAGCAGACTAGTAGGGACTAGCGTGATCGGGGAGCTGTTTTTT.